These 29 T cell receptor beta chains were all obtained from the same sample, sequenced in a study of early T cells in non-severe SARS-CoV-2 infection. TCRdb analysed the 5' RACE reads with MiXCR anew, one entry per CDR3 protein. Here the sample spans 65,000 to 90,000 distinct CDR3 sequences, roughly 12% being singletons. Specimen: whole blood. These TCRs come from an adult who was a healthcare worker with PCR-confirmed SARS-CoV-2 infection or an uninfected control (not recorded which).

This clonotype was observed a few times. The chain has TRBV10-3 and TRBJ2-5, with 9 bases identical to TRBD2. CDR3 length equals 14 residues. Germline V lookup: CDR1 ENHRY, CDR2 SYGVKD. V gave up 3 bases and J gave up 3 bases; unmatched junction bases: 2. CDR3 protein: CAISDSGSEETQYF. The CDR3 DNA sequence: TGTGCCATCAGTGATAGCGGGAGTGAAGAGACCCAGTACTTC.

The chain uses TRBV7-2 and TRBJ2-5; D may be TRBD1 (6 bases). Germline assignment: CDR1 SGHTA and CDR2 FQGNSA. V dropped 5 bases and J dropped 5 bases, with 18 bases sitting between them. The CDR3 sequence is 15 residues long. CDR3 coding DNA: TGTGCCAGCAGCCCGTCAATACAGGGCTATGAGACCCAGTACTTC. Translating gives CASSPSIQGYETQYF.

This clonotype turned up a few times. The junction departs from germline at one end; a sequencing error may be responsible. This chain uses TRBV28 with TRBJ2-1, with 9 bases that match TRBD2. The CDR3 consists of 16 residues. Germline V lookup: CDR1 MDHEN, CDR2 SYDVKM. The CDR3 is CAGSKNRAGGVNEQFF. CDR3 bases: TGTGCCGGCAGTAAAAATCGGGCGGGAGGGGTGAATGAGCAGTTCTTC.

The V call is TRBV29-1, the J call TRBJ1-2, with TRBD1 matching over 7 bases. The trim removed 6 bases at V and 3 bases at J, leaving 4 bases unmatched. The CDR3 sequence is 12 residues long. Germline CDR1 and CDR2: SQVTM and ANQGSEA. The CDR3 is CSVVTGDYGYTF. The CDR3 DNA reads TGCAGCGTCGTTACAGGGGACTATGGCTACACCTTC. Supplemented by reference TRBV29-1 and TRBJ1-2, the full variable domain reads SAVISQKPSRDICQRGTSLTIQCQVDSQVTMMFWYRQQPGQSLTLIATANQGSEATYESGFVIDKFPISRPNLTFSTLTVSNMSPEDSSIYLCSVVTGDYGYTFGSGTRLTVV.

This clonotype was seen many times. The rearrangement uses TRBV12-3 or TRBV12-4 and TRBJ2-6; D remains ambiguous. The CDR3 loop spans 14 amino acids. Trimming took off 6 bases at V and 0 bases at J, with 6 bases between the two ends. CDR3 loop: CASRQSSGANVLTF. As DNA, the CDR3 is TGTGCCAGCAGACAGTCCTCTGGGGCCAACGTCCTGACTTTC.

This clonotype occurred a few times. The J gene is TRBJ1-1, the V gene TRBV9, with 7 bases identical to TRBD1. V was clipped by 0 bases and J by 8 bases; unmatched bases: 4. Germline lookup yields CDR1 SGDLS and CDR2 YYNGEE. This CDR3 is built from 13 residues. The DNA for the CDR3 is TGTGCCAGCAGCGTAGGGACAGGCCGGGAAGCTTTCTTT. This gives the protein CASSVGTGREAFF.

The table lists this clonotype with many counts. CDR3 in amino acids: CASSLTSGSGNTGELFF. The CDR3 coding sequence is TGTGCCAGCAGCTTGACTAGCGGGAGCGGAAACACCGGGGAGCTGTTTTTT. The chain combines TRBV7-9 with TRBJ2-2, with 12 bases lining up with TRBD2. V gave up 3 bases and J gave up 2 bases; unmatched junction bases: 4. Germline V gene lookup returns CDR1 SEHNR and CDR2 FQNEAQ (reference sequence). The CDR3 consists of 17 residues.

CDR3 loop: CASSHRTRTDTQYF. In DNA, the CDR3 is TGTGCCAGCAGCCACAGAACTAGAACAGATACGCAGTATTTT. The genes are TRBV7-6 and TRBJ2-3; TRBD2 might be the D (5 bases). CDR3 length equals 14 residues. Germline lookup yields CDR1 SGHVS and CDR2 FNYEAQ. V was trimmed by 5 bases and J by 3 bases, leaving 12 bases between them. The entire variable domain, with the rest obtained from reference TRBV7-6 and TRBJ2-3, is as follows: GAGVSQSPRYKVTKRGQDVALRCDPISGHVSLYWYRQALGQGPEFLTYFNYEAQQDKSGLPNDRFSAERPEGSISTLTIQRTEQRDSAMYRCASSHRTRTDTQYFGPGTRLTVL.

This clonotype has just a few counts. This chain connects TRBV29-1 to TRBJ2-3; the D is unclear. The V and J ends lost 4 bases and 0 bases respectively, with 8 bases between them. The germline V gene has CDR1 SQVTM and CDR2 ANQGSEA. This CDR3 is 13 amino acids long. Here the CDR3 reads CSVATDSTDTQYF. In DNA form, the CDR3 reads TGCAGCGTTGCTACAGATAGCACAGATACGCAGTATTTT.

The table lists this clonotype with many counts. The V gene is TRBV10-3, the J gene TRBJ2-7, with 8 bases matching TRBD1. CDR1 and CDR2 from the germline V gene are ENHRY and SYGVKD. V dropped 7 bases and J dropped 6; count of bases not matched to a gene: 8. There are 13 residues in the CDR3. The DNA of the CDR3 is TGTGCCATCACCGCGACAGGGGATGGCGAGCAGTACTTC. It yields the protein CAITATGDGEQYF.

This clonotype was recorded at least ten times. The V gene is TRBV18, the J gene TRBJ2-5, with a tentative D call TRBD1 (5 bases). Germline V CDR1 and CDR2: KGHSH, LQKENI. There are 13 residues in the CDR3. Trimming took off 0 bases at V and 4 bases at J, with 6 bases between the two ends. The CDR3 reads CASSPPGRETQYF. CDR3 DNA: TGTGCCAGCTCACCACCGGGGCGAGAGACCCAGTACTTC.

In its sample, this clonotype was seen many times. V is TRBV5-4 and J is TRBJ1-1; no definite D call. CDR3 length: 13 residues. The germline V and J ends were trimmed by 2 bases and 0 bases, with 5 bases remaining between them. Germline CDR1 SGHNT, CDR2 YYREEE (reference sequence). CDR3 region: CASSFGLNTEAFF. CDR3 DNA: TGTGCCAGCAGCTTTGGATTGAACACTGAAGCTTTCTTT. The full variable domain, its missing parts supplied by reference TRBV5-4 and TRBJ1-1, is ETGVTQSPTHLIKTRGQQVTLRCSSQSGHNTVSWYQQALGQGPQFIFQYYREEENGRGNFPPRFSGLQFPNYSSELNVNALELDDSALYLCASSFGLNTEAFFGQGTRLTVV.

This clonotype was seen repeatedly, ten times or more. The chain combines TRBV12-3 or TRBV12-4 with TRBJ2-3, with D possibly matching TRBD2 (6 bases). Trimming took off 3 bases at V and 2 bases at J, with 9 bases between the two ends. This CDR3 has 14 amino acids. The DNA for the CDR3 is TGTGCCAGCAGTTTGACTAGTCCCACAGATACGCAGTATTTT. Residues: CASSLTSPTDTQYF.

This clonotype was observed a few times. V and J are TRBV7-9 and TRBJ2-3; 12 nucleotides line up with TRBD2. The CDR3 totals 13 residues. Germline V gene sequence: CDR1 SEHNR, CDR2 FQNEAQ (reference sequence). V lost 5 bases to trimming and J lost 9 bases; unmatched junction nucleotides: 3. The CDR3: CASSAGTSGTQYF. Here the CDR3 DNA reads TGTGCCAGCAGCGCGGGGACTAGCGGGACGCAGTATTTT.

The sample holds many counts of this clonotype. This chain uses TRBV18 with TRBJ1-4; D unresolved. Germline V gene lookup returns CDR1 KGHSH and CDR2 LQKENI. V lost 2 bases, J lost 5 bases, and 12 bases lay in between. The CDR3 is 15 amino acids. The CDR3 is CASSPSGIMNEKLFF. The CDR3 bases are TGTGCCAGCTCACCATCGGGGATAATGAATGAAAAACTGTTTTTT.

This clonotype was seen a few times. The chain joins TRBV29-1 to TRBJ2-2; D unclear. The CDR3 loop spans 12 amino acids. Trimming shortened V by 6 bases and J by 2 bases, and 7 bases separated the two germline ends. Germline V gene data show CDR1 as SQVTM and CDR2 as ANQGSEA. CDR3 in amino acids: CSVSDNTGELFF. The CDR3 nucleotides are TGCAGCGTGTCGGATAACACCGGGGAGCTGTTTTTT.

V is TRBV19 and J is TRBJ2-7; 7 bases align to TRBD2. From germline, CDR1 is LNHDA and CDR2 SQIVND (reference sequence). With V trimmed by 0 bases and J by 6 bases, 5 bases remained unmatched. CDR3 length equals 14 residues. CDR3 sequence (DNA): TGTGCCAGTAGTATAGAACGGACTAGTGGCGAGCAGTACTTC. It codes for CASSIERTSGEQYF.

The J gene is TRBJ2-1, the V gene TRBV7-2; D perhaps matches TRBD1 (5 bases). Deletions cut 5 bases from V and 4 bases from J, with 15 bases between. The CDR3 has 15 amino acids. CDR1 and CDR2 from the germline V gene are SGHTA and FQGNSA. CDR3 nucleotides: TGTGCCAGCAGCACCAGACACGGACATTACAATGAGCAGTTCTTC. Protein product: CASSTRHGHYNEQFF.

The CDR3 spells CASKGVQGPTGELFF. CDR3 DNA sequence: TGTGCCAGCAAGGGGGTACAGGGCCCCACCGGGGAGCTGTTTTTT. This rearrangement joins TRBV13 to TRBJ2-2, with a tentative D call TRBD1 (6 bases). Per germline, CDR1 PRHDT and CDR2 FYEKMQ (reference sequence). This CDR3 has 15 amino acids. V was trimmed by 7 bases and J by 4 bases, leaving 16 bases between them.

This clonotype was recorded at least ten times. V is TRBV12-3 or TRBV12-4 and J is TRBJ2-7; 7 nucleotides agree with TRBD2. Trimming at V came to 9 bases and at J to 2 bases, leaving 13 bases not matched to a gene. The CDR3 is 15 residues long. The CDR3 spells CASAPHGRFPYEQYF. DNA of the CDR3: TGTGCCAGTGCCCCCCACGGGAGGTTCCCCTACGAGCAGTACTTC.

The table lists this clonotype with a few counts. The chain couples TRBV3-1 to TRBJ2-1; tentatively, D is TRBD2 (5 bases). The V gene lost 3 bases and the J gene lost 0 bases, with 12 bases spanning the gap. Per the germline V gene, CDR1 is LGHDT and CDR2 is YNNKEL (reference sequence). This CDR3 contains 16 residues. The CDR3 reads CASSQASGVSYNEQFF. The CDR3 DNA is TGTGCCAGCAGCCAGGCCAGCGGAGTCTCCTACAATGAGCAGTTCTTC.

This clonotype was seen repeatedly, ten times or more. J is TRBJ2-5 and V is TRBV9; TRBD2 matches 8 bases. CDR1 and CDR2 (germline): SGDLS, YYNGEE. Trimming removed 0 bases from V and 1 base from J; junction bases left unmatched: 5. The CDR3 is 16 residues long. CDR3 residues: CASSVGGTSGQETQYF. CDR3 nucleotide sequence: TGTGCCAGCAGCGTAGGAGGTACTAGCGGCCAAGAGACCCAGTACTTC. Full variable domain (rest looked up from reference TRBV9 and TRBJ2-5): DSGVTQTPKHLITATGQRVTLRCSPRSGDLSVYWYQQSLDQGLQFLIQYYNGEERAKGNILERFSAQQFPDLHSELNLSSLELGDSALYFCASSVGGTSGQETQYFGPGTRLLVL.

The rearrangement uses TRBV21-1 and TRBJ1-5; TRBD1 is the table's D call and was not checked against the DNA. TRBV21-1 is a pseudogene. CDR3 length equals 14 residues. Here the CDR3 DNA reads TGTGCCAGCAGCGCTACAGGGTGGCGTGAGCCCCAGCATTTT. Translated, it gives CASSATGWREPQHF.

The rearrangement uses TRBV12-3 or TRBV12-4 and TRBJ1-2; weak D call: TRBD1 (5 bases). The CDR3 covers 14 residues. The V end lost 7 bases, the J end lost 5 bases, and 17 bases lay between the germline ends. CDR3 in amino acids: CASTISDRLYGYTF. The CDR3 nucleotides read TGTGCCAGCACAATATCCGACAGACTGTATGGCTACACCTTC.

This rearrangement joins TRBV7-2 to TRBJ1-1; the D is unclear. From germline, CDR1 is SGHTA and CDR2 FQGNSA. The CDR3 extends over 13 amino acids. The V gene lost 5 bases and the J gene lost 7 bases, with 14 bases spanning the gap. The chain's CDR3 is CASSPHQLGEAFF. The DNA for the CDR3 is TGTGCCAGCAGCCCCCACCAATTAGGTGAAGCTTTCTTT. Supplemented by reference TRBV7-2 and TRBJ1-1, the full variable domain reads GAGVSQSPSNKVTEKGKDVELRCDPISGHTALYWYRQSLGQGLEFLIYFQGNSAPDKSGLPSDRFSAERTGGSVSTLTIQRTQQEDSAVYLCASSPHQLGEAFFGQGTRLTVV.

The rearrangement uses TRBV29-1 and TRBJ2-4; 7 bases map to TRBD1. V dropped 5 bases and J dropped 3; count of bases not matched to a gene: 7. The CDR3 is 14 amino acids. Germline values: CDR1 SQVTM, CDR2 ANQGSEA. CDR3 loop: CSVTVGGHKNIQYF. DNA for the CDR3: TGCAGCGTTACAGTAGGGGGCCACAAAAACATTCAGTACTTC.

The chain uses TRBV9 and TRBJ1-3; TRBD1 agrees at 9 bases. The CDR3 runs to 13 residues. The trim removed 2 bases at V and 8 bases at J, leaving 2 bases unmatched. The V gene's germline CDR1 is SGDLS and CDR2 YYNGEE. In nucleotides, the CDR3 is TGTGCCAGCAGCGTGGGACAGGGTTACACCATATATTTT. Translated, it gives CASSVGQGYTIYF.

This clonotype was observed a handful of times. The J gene is TRBJ2-7, the V gene TRBV7-2; tentative D call: TRBD2 (7 bases). Trimming took off 1 base at V and 3 bases at J, with 10 bases between the two ends. This CDR3 is built from 14 residues. Germline CDR1 SGHTA, CDR2 FQGNSA. CDR3 region: CASSLGRGHYEQYF. For the CDR3, the DNA is TGTGCCAGCAGCTTAGGGCGGGGGCACTACGAGCAGTACTTC. The full variable domain, with the rest looked up from reference TRBV7-2 and TRBJ2-7, is GAGVSQSPSNKVTEKGKDVELRCDPISGHTALYWYRQSLGQGLEFLIYFQGNSAPDKSGLPSDRFSAERTGGSVSTLTIQRTQQEDSAVYLCASSLGRGHYEQYFGPGTRLTVT.

This clonotype was counted a few times. The rearrangement links TRBV12-2 to TRBJ1-3; no DNA check was done on the table's D call, TRBD1. TRBV12-2 counts as a pseudogene. This CDR3 is 15 amino acids long. This CDR3 reads CASRQATGMGNTIYF. The CDR3 nucleotides read TGTGCAAGTCGCCAAGCGACAGGGATGGGAAACACCATATATTTT.